The 9 T cell receptor beta chains listed next were all sequenced from one sample in a study of shared clonotypes between healthy human individuals (dated by TCRdb to the early 2020s). Libraries came from the immunoSEQ multiplex PCR assay. This immuneACCESS table, as held by TCRdb, lists in-frame sequences with V and J called but not all clones. Of the missing ones, under half trace to an unresolved V gene in checked studies; the others have no known cause. Recorded for this sample are roughly 760,000 clones; around 72% of them occurred a single time. The ten largest clonotypes hold approximately 1.7% of the sample. Sequenced input: memory CD4+ T cells sorted from blood. This specimen's cell subset or site label, per the study, means: CD45RA-negative fraction. Source of these receptors: a woman younger than 45 in good health.

This clone was found a few times. V gene TRBV30 combines with J gene TRBJ1-1; D perhaps matches TRBD1 (6 bases). The CDR3 extends over 14 amino acids. The V end lost 3 bases, the J end lost 1 base, and 12 bases lay between the germline ends. Germline V CDR1 and CDR2: GTSNPN, SVGIG (reference sequence). CDR3 DNA: TGTGCCTGGAGAGGGGGGACGGCGAACACTGAAGCTTTCTTT. This gives the protein CAWRGGTANTEAFF.

The chain recombines TRBV6-6 with TRBJ1-2, with D perhaps TRBD1 (6 bases). Germline V lookup: CDR1 MNHNY, CDR2 SVGAGI (reference sequence). The CDR3 covers 13 residues. Trimming stripped 5 bases from V and 4 bases from J, with 11 bases between. The CDR3 spells CASSPRTVYGYTF. The CDR3 nucleotides are TGTGCCAGCAGTCCTAGGACAGTCTATGGCTACACCTTC.

The J gene is TRBJ1-4, the V gene TRBV27; D is undetermined. Trimming cost V 6 bases and J 0 bases, with 11 bases left between them. CDR1 is MNHEY and CDR2 is SMNVEV in the germline V gene (reference sequence). This CDR3 spans 15 amino acids. The CDR3 DNA sequence: TGTGCCAGCAGCCCTACAAGGGCAACTAATGAAAAACTGTTTTTT. Translated: CASSPTRATNEKLFF.

The J gene is TRBJ1-4, the V gene TRBV10-3; D possibly corresponds to TRBD1 (5 bases). V was clipped by 0 bases and J by 2 bases, with 10 bases between them. CDR3 length equals 16 residues. Germline V CDR1 and CDR2: ENHRY, SYGVKD. The CDR3 loop is CAISESRGGTNEKLFF. DNA of the CDR3: TGTGCCATCAGTGAGTCTCGCGGGGGGACTAATGAAAAACTGTTTTTT.

The genes are TRBV11-2 and TRBJ1-1; the D is unclear. CDR1 is SGHAT, CDR2 FQNNGV, per germline. This CDR3 is built from 14 residues. Trimming left V 5 bases short and J 4 bases short, with 14 bases between. DNA of the CDR3: TGTGCCAGCAGCCTGAACATTGAGGGCACTGAAGCTTTCTTT. Its translation is CASSLNIEGTEAFF.

The chain links TRBV14 to TRBJ1-1; D is unresolved. The germline gives CDR1 SGHDN, CDR2 FVKESK. Trimming removed 1 base from V and 11 bases from J, with 8 bases in between. CDR3 length equals 11 residues. The CDR3 is CASSQGPVAFF. CDR3 sequence (DNA): TGTGCCAGCAGCCAAGGGCCGGTTGCTTTCTTT.

The chain has TRBV27 and TRBJ2-1; tentative D call: TRBD2 (5 bases). The CDR3 covers 12 residues. The V and J ends lost 8 bases and 8 bases respectively, with 13 bases between them. Germline CDR1 and CDR2: MNHEY and SMNVEV (reference sequence). CDR3 bases: TGTGCCAGCGGCCGGACTCGCCATGAGCAGTTCTTC. Protein sequence: CASGRTRHEQFF.

J is TRBJ2-2 and V is TRBV28; weak D call: TRBD2 (6 bases). V lost 6 bases and J 5 bases, leaving 16 bases between the germline ends. The CDR3 contains 15 residues. Germline-derived CDR1 and CDR2 are MDHEN and SYDVKM. The CDR3 protein is CASSLGSAGTGELFF. The CDR3 nucleotides are TGTGCCAGCAGCCTCGGGAGCGCGGGGACCGGGGAGCTGTTTTTT.

A note on this clone: The same CDR3 is also encoded by other DNA sequences in this sample. The V gene is TRBV7-2, the J gene TRBJ2-2; 8 bases are shared with TRBD1. The germline V gene has CDR1 SGHTA and CDR2 FQGNSA. V gave up 1 base and J gave up 2 bases; unmatched junction bases: 3. CDR3 length equals 16 residues. CDR3 loop: CASSLGGQGNTGELFF. The CDR3 nucleotides are TGTGCCAGCAGCTTAGGTGGACAGGGAAACACCGGGGAGCTGTTTTTT.